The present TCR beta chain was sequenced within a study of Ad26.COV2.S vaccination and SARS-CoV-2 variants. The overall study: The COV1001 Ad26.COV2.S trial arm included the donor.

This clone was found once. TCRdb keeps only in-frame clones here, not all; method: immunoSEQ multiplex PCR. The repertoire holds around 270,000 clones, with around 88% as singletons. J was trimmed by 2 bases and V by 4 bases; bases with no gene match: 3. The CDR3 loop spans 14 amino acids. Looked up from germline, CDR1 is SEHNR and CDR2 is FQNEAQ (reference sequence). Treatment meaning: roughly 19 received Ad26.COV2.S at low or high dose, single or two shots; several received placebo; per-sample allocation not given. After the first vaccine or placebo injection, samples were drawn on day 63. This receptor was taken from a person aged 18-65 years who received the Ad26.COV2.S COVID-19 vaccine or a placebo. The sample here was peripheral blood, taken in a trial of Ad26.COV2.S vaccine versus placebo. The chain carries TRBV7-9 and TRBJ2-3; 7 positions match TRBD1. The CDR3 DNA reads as TGTGCCAGCAGCTCCAGGGGGTACACAGATACGCAGTATTTT. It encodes CASSSRGYTDTQYF. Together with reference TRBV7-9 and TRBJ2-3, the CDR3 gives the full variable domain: DTGVSQNPRHKITKRGQNVTFRCDPISEHNRLYWYRQTLGQGPEFLTYFQNEAQLEKSRLLSDRFSAERPKGSFSTLEIQRTEQGDSAMYLCASSSRGYTDTQYFGPGTRLTVL.